The 25 T cell receptor beta chains reported below all come from one sample, sequenced in a study of identical twins. MiXCR, run by TCRdb on the 5' RACE reads, gives a single entry per CDR3 protein. The table has about 250,000 distinct CDR3 sequences, about 8.3% seen once. These same data were also listed under a study on yellow fever vaccine responses in identical twins.

Input material: CD8+ T cells sorted from blood. The receptors originated from a woman under 30 in good health.

The rearrangement links TRBV29-1 to TRBJ2-5; no definite D call. Germline CDR1 reads SQVTM; CDR2 reads ANQGSEA. Trimming removed 3 bases at V and 2 bases at J, with 13 bases between. The CDR3 consists of 14 residues. The CDR3: CSVDGVMGQETQYF. CDR3 DNA: TGCAGCGTTGACGGAGTTATGGGGCAAGAGACCCAGTACTTC.

This clonotype was counted only a few times. The genes are TRBV20-1 and TRBJ1-4; D is ambiguous. The CDR3 is 14 residues long. Trimming left V 5 bases short and J 6 bases short, with 16 bases between. Looked up from germline, CDR1 is DFQATT and CDR2 is SNEGSKA (reference sequence). The CDR3 DNA reads TGCAGTGCTCCAGTGGAGAGATTTGATGAAAAACTGTTTTTT. Protein: CSAPVERFDEKLFF.

This chain connects TRBV5-4 to TRBJ2-5; TRBD1 aligns across 7 bases. The germline gives CDR1 SGHNT, CDR2 YYREEE (reference sequence). This CDR3 has 14 amino acids. The trim removed 3 bases at V and 2 bases at J, leaving 4 bases unmatched. This chain's CDR3 is CASSSDRSQETQYF. CDR3 sequence (DNA): TGTGCCAGCAGCTCGGACAGGAGTCAAGAGACCCAGTACTTC.

This clonotype was picked up many times. The chain combines TRBV28 with TRBJ2-5; the match to TRBD2 covers 11 bases. Trimming at V came to 6 bases and at J to 5 bases, leaving 11 bases not matched to a gene. This CDR3 spans 16 amino acids. CDR1 is MDHEN and CDR2 is SYDVKM in the germline V gene. CDR3 residues: CASRYLAGGGAETQYF. The CDR3 nucleotides are TGTGCCAGCAGATATCTAGCGGGAGGCGGCGCGGAGACCCAGTACTTC.

In its sample, this clonotype was seen a few times. This sequence joins TRBV24-1 and TRBJ2-1; no firm D call. Trimming removed 4 bases at V and 3 bases at J, with 15 bases between. CDR1 and CDR2 (germline): KGHDR, SFDVKD. The CDR3 contains 16 residues. CDR3 amino acids: CATSDQYVGGYNEQFF. CDR3 sequence (DNA): TGTGCCACCAGTGACCAGTATGTAGGTGGCTACAATGAGCAGTTCTTC.

This clonotype was seen more than once but under ten times. The junction differs from germline at one of its ends, possibly a read error. CDR3 nucleotides: TGTGCTAGCAGCTTAGAGCGCAGTCCGACGCAGTATTTT. Protein sequence: CASSLERSPTQYF. This chain connects TRBV7-7 to TRBJ2-3; D is uncertain. The CDR3 spans 13 residues. Looked up from germline, CDR1 is SSHAT and CDR2 is FNYEAQ (reference sequence).

This clonotype has a count of ten or more. In DNA, the CDR3 is TGCAGTGCTAGAGAAGGGACTAGAGACTACAATGAGCAGTTCTTC. This sequence encodes CSAREGTRDYNEQFF. The rearrangement joins TRBV20-1 to TRBJ2-1; the match to TRBD2 covers 8 bases. CDR1 is DFQATT, CDR2 SNEGSKA, per germline (reference sequence). The CDR3 runs to 15 residues. Trimming took 0 bases from V and 3 from J; bases not matched to a gene: 4.

The chain joins TRBV7-9 to TRBJ1-4; D gene unclear. CDR1 and CDR2 from the germline V gene are SEHNR and FQNEAQ (reference sequence). This CDR3 has 14 residues. V lost 1 base, J lost 7 bases, and 10 bases lay in between. The CDR3 DNA follows: TGTGCCAGCAGCTTAGTGGACGGATCTGAAAAACTGTTTTTT. Protein: CASSLVDGSEKLFF.

This clonotype was counted ten times or more. The rearrangement joins TRBV11-2 to TRBJ2-1; D unresolved. CDR3 length: 16 amino acids. The germline CDR1 and CDR2 sequences are SGHAT and FQNNGV. V lost 0 bases to trimming and J lost 10 bases, with 19 bases between them. This CDR3 reads CASSLDLMALQREQFF. CDR3 DNA sequence: TGTGCCAGCAGCTTAGATCTAATGGCCCTCCAAAGGGAGCAGTTCTTC.

This clonotype was seen ten or more times. This sequence joins TRBV5-1 and TRBJ2-1, with TRBD2 as a possible D gene (5 bases). The V gene's germline CDR1 is SGHRS and CDR2 YFSETQ. This CDR3 spans 16 amino acids. Trimming cost V 1 base and J 0 bases, with 11 bases left between them. The CDR3 loop is CASSLFPEASYNEQFF. CDR3 DNA sequence: TGCGCCAGCAGCTTGTTTCCGGAGGCCTCCTACAATGAGCAGTTCTTC.

This clonotype was seen a few times. V gene TRBV27 combines with J gene TRBJ2-3, with D perhaps matching TRBD1 or TRBD2 (5 bases each). The V end was cut by 3 bases, the J end by 10 bases, with 11 bases between. Germline-derived CDR1 and CDR2 are MNHEY and SMNVEV (reference sequence). This CDR3 has 12 residues. The CDR3 region has the DNA TGTGCCAGCAGTTTGATAGTGGGACCGCAGTATTTT. Its translation is CASSLIVGPQYF.

The sample holds many counts of this clonotype. The chain has TRBV4-1 and TRBJ2-4, with TRBD1 as a possible D gene (5 bases). V was shortened by 1 base and J by 3 bases, with 13 bases between the two germline ends. The CDR3 covers 16 residues. Germline V gives CDR1 MGHRA, CDR2 YSYEKL. The CDR3 coding sequence is TGCGCCAGCAGCCAAGTTCAGGGCGCCTACAAAAACATTCAGTACTTC. Translation: CASSQVQGAYKNIQYF.

This clonotype was seen a few times. The V call is TRBV27, the J call TRBJ2-7, with TRBD1 identical over 12 bases. There are 15 residues in the CDR3. Germline V gene sequence: CDR1 MNHEY, CDR2 SMNVEV (reference sequence). Losses at the gene ends were 5 bases for V and 6 bases for J; bases not matched to a gene: 8. The DNA for the CDR3 is TGTGCCAGCAGTGCCCTCGGGACAGGGGGCGTCGAGCAGTACTTC. Translated: CASSALGTGGVEQYF.

The chain links TRBV20-1 to TRBJ2-7, with 12 bases matching TRBD1. The CDR3 covers 15 residues. V trimming: 5 bases; J trimming: 3 bases; junction bases outside the gene matches: 8. Germline CDR1 reads DFQATT; CDR2 reads SNEGSKA (reference sequence). The CDR3 reads CSARDRGQTFYEQYF. CDR3 nucleotides: TGCAGTGCTCGGGACAGGGGGCAGACCTTCTACGAGCAGTACTTC.

This chain uses TRBV4-2 with TRBJ2-2; D ambiguous. Germline-derived CDR1 and CDR2 are LGHNA and YNFKEQ. Trimming pared 4 bases from V and 4 bases from J, leaving 10 bases between. This CDR3 has 14 amino acids. CDR3 sequence reads: CASSPTVGTGELFF. DNA of the CDR3: TGTGCCAGCAGCCCCACGGTGGGCACCGGGGAGCTGTTTTTT.

This clonotype was found a few times. The chain carries TRBV27 and TRBJ2-7; 8 nucleotides align to TRBD2. Looked up from germline, CDR1 is MNHEY and CDR2 is SMNVEV (reference sequence). V trimming: 3 bases; J trimming: 6 bases; junction bases outside the gene matches: 10. The CDR3 totals 15 residues. The CDR3 DNA follows: TGTGCCAGCAGTTTTTCCGGGGGGGCTTCTGGCGAGCAGTACTTC. Translated: CASSFSGGASGEQYF.

This clonotype was recorded a few times. The chain links TRBV6-2 or TRBV6-3 to TRBJ2-2, with a tentative D call TRBD1 (5 bases). Germline V gene data show CDR1 as MNHEY and CDR2 as SVGEGT. The CDR3 is 17 amino acids. Trimming took off 0 bases at V and 2 bases at J, with 13 bases between the two ends. CDR3 coding DNA: TGTGCCAGCAGTTACTCGCTTCGACAGCCTAACACCGGGGAGCTGTTTTTT. Protein sequence: CASSYSLRQPNTGELFF.

The chain has TRBV29-1 and TRBJ2-2; 9 bases line up with TRBD1. The CDR3 sequence is 16 residues long. V trimming: 4 bases; J trimming: 2 bases; junction bases outside the gene matches: 8. CDR1 is SQVTM, CDR2 ANQGSEA, per germline. The CDR3 region is CSVVFGTGRNTGELFF. CDR3 coding DNA: TGCAGCGTTGTTTTTGGGACAGGGCGAAACACCGGGGAGCTGTTTTTT.

This clonotype has just a few counts. The J gene is TRBJ2-5, the V gene TRBV24-1; D unclear. V was shortened by 10 bases and J by 5 bases, with 13 bases between the two germline ends. Germline values: CDR1 KGHDR, CDR2 SFDVKD. The length of the CDR3 is 12 residues. The CDR3 region has the DNA TGTGCCACTTCGGCCCTCGGCGAGACCCAGTACTTC. Translated: CATSALGETQYF.

This clonotype was detected a few times. This rearrangement joins TRBV21-1 to TRBJ2-7; the table's D gene call, TRBD2, was not cross checked with the DNA. TRBV21-1 is noted as a pseudogene. CDR3 size: 15 residues. CDR3 in DNA: TGTGCCAGCAGCAAGACAAAGGCGGGAGACTACGAGCAGTACTTC. It encodes CASSKTKAGDYEQYF.

In its sample, this clonotype was seen many times. The CDR3 spells CASSQGLAGVWTGELFF. CDR3 DNA: TGTGCCAGCAGCCAAGGACTAGCGGGAGTTTGGACCGGGGAGCTGTTTTTT. The chain combines TRBV4-2 with TRBJ2-2, with 12 bases fitting TRBD2. Germline V gives CDR1 LGHNA, CDR2 YNFKEQ. This CDR3 is built from 17 residues. V was pared by 1 base and J by 5 bases, with 5 bases of the junction left unmatched.

This clonotype was counted ten times or more. The CDR3 DNA reads TGTGCCAGCAGCTTAGGGAGCACCGGGGAGCTGTTTTTT. It is translated as CASSLGSTGELFF. The chain combines TRBV27 with TRBJ2-2, with D perhaps TRBD2 (5 bases). Between the trimmed V and J ends, which lost 6 bases and 4 bases, there was a span of 9 bases. CDR3 length: 13 residues. Germline lookup yields CDR1 MNHEY and CDR2 SMNVEV (reference sequence).

This clonotype came up a few times. J is TRBJ2-1 and V is TRBV7-9; D not certain. The length of the CDR3 is 14 residues. Germline lookup yields CDR1 SEHNR and CDR2 FQNEAQ (reference sequence). Trimming removed 5 bases from V and 6 bases from J, with 14 bases in between. CDR3 amino acids: CASSQLPLGNEQFF. Here the CDR3 DNA reads TGTGCCAGCAGCCAACTACCCCTGGGCAATGAGCAGTTCTTC.

This clonotype was detected only a few times. The J gene is TRBJ2-2, the V gene TRBV2, with D unresolved. The germline CDR1 and CDR2 sequences are SNHLY and FYNNEI. This CDR3 is built from 16 residues. Trimming removed 1 base at V and 1 base at J, with 10 bases between. CDR3 residues: CASSEDGLLNTGELFF. DNA for the CDR3: TGTGCCAGCAGTGAAGACGGGCTCCTGAACACCGGGGAGCTGTTTTTT.

This clonotype came up many times. The CDR3 DNA sequence: TGTGCCAGCAGCTTAAATCTGGGACTAGCGGGAGAAACAGATACGCAGTATTTT. Encoded protein: CASSLNLGLAGETDTQYF. The chain couples TRBV13 to TRBJ2-3, with TRBD2 matching over 14 bases. The V gene end was trimmed by 2 bases and the J gene end by 3 bases; junction bases not matched to a gene: 7. Germline V gene sequence: CDR1 PRHDT, CDR2 FYEKMQ (reference sequence). This CDR3 comprises 18 residues.